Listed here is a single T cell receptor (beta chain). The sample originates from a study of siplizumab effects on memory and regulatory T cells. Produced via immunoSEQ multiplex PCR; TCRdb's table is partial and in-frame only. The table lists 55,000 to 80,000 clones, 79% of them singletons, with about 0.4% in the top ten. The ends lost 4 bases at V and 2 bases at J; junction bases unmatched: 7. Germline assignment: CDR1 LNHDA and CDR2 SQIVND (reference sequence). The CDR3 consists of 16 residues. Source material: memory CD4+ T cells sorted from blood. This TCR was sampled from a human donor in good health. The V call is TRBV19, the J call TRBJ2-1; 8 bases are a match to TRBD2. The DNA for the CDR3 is TGTGCCAGTAGTAGGGGACTAGACTTAACCTACAATGAGCAGTTCTTC. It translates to CASSRGLDLTYNEQFF.